This TCR beta chain was found in a study of neurological immune-mediated disorders. Points from the study as a whole: In HTLV-1-associated myelopathy, TCR clonal expansion was greatest, whereas multiple sclerosis had the least, falling below healthy controls. The repertoires of 18 of 34 multiple sclerosis patients fell into one related-CDR3 cluster (a possible signature) under phylogenetic grouping.

The V gene end was trimmed by 4 bases and the J gene end by 3 bases; junction bases not matched to a gene: 8. The CDR3 loop spans 17 amino acids. Germline V lookup: CDR1 LGHNA, CDR2 YSLEER. The cDNA was generated through 5'RACE incorporating 10-nucleotide random UMIs. TCRdb fed the 5' RACE reads into MiXCR, producing one record per CDR3 protein. The repertoire holds 55,000 to 75,000 distinct CDR3 sequences, with about 2.5% as singletons. This clonotype appeared many times. The antigen remains undetermined. Sequenced: PBMCs. This chain uses TRBV4-3 with TRBJ2-3, with 12 bases aligning to TRBD2. The receptor's source is a man aged 45-60 years with multiple sclerosis. The CDR3 DNA is TGCGCCAGCAGCCTCGGGCCTAGCGGGGGGGTGACAGATACGCAGTATTTT. Its protein product is CASSLGPSGGVTDTQYF.